Listed here are 18 T cell receptor beta chains from one sample, sequenced in a study of early T cells in non-severe SARS-CoV-2 infection. TCRdb redid the calling of the 5' RACE reads with MiXCR, one entry per CDR3 protein. This sample has about 33,000 distinct CDR3 sequences, with around 6% found just once. The source material was whole blood. The receptor source for this set is an adult who was a healthcare worker with PCR-confirmed SARS-CoV-2 infection or an uninfected control (not recorded which).

This clonotype was seen many times. The chain combines TRBV20-1 with TRBJ2-5; possibly TRBD2 for D (6 bases). Germline assignment: CDR1 DFQATT and CDR2 SNEGSKA (reference sequence). Trimming left V 0 bases short and J 4 bases short, with 12 bases between. The CDR3 has 14 amino acids. The CDR3 loop is CSARDWRGGETQYF. DNA of the CDR3: TGCAGTGCTAGAGATTGGAGGGGAGGAGAGACCCAGTACTTC.

This clonotype has a count of ten or more. The chain links TRBV10-3 to TRBJ1-3; 8 bases are shared with TRBD1. CDR1 is ENHRY and CDR2 is SYGVKD in the germline V gene. This CDR3 is 15 amino acids long. V was pared by 6 bases and J by 6 bases, with 10 bases of the junction left unmatched. In DNA form, the CDR3 reads TGTGCCATCAGCCGACAGGGGAAGACTGAAAACACCATATATTTT. The encoded protein is CAISRQGKTENTIYF.

The V call is TRBV11-2, the J call TRBJ2-1; D unclear. In germline, CDR1 is SGHAT, CDR2 FQNNGV. The CDR3 has 12 residues. V gave up 5 bases and J gave up 8 bases, with 10 bases separating them. CDR3 sequence: CASSGTGYEQFF. The DNA for the CDR3 is TGTGCCAGCAGCGGCACGGGTTATGAGCAGTTCTTC. Filled out from reference TRBV11-2 and TRBJ2-1, the complete variable domain reads EAGVAQSPRYKIIEKRQSVAFWCNPISGHATLYWYQQILGQGPKLLIQFQNNGVVDDSQLPKDRFSAERLKGVDSTLKIQPAKLEDSAVYLCASSGTGYEQFFGPGTRLTVL.

The sample holds many counts of this clonotype. The rearrangement uses TRBV3-1 and TRBJ2-4; 11 nucleotides line up with TRBD2. Germline V gives CDR1 LGHDT, CDR2 YNNKEL (reference sequence). V shed 1 base and J 7 bases; nucleotides not matched to a gene: 6. This CDR3 has 16 residues. This chain's CDR3 is CASSQAGSGGANIQYF. DNA for the CDR3: TGTGCCAGCAGCCAAGCTGGTAGCGGGGGGGCGAACATTCAGTACTTC.

Ten or more counts support this clonotype. The chain joins TRBV24-1 to TRBJ2-1; perhaps D is TRBD1 or TRBD2 (5 bases each). Germline CDR1 KGHDR, CDR2 SFDVKD. Between the trimmed V and J ends, which lost 4 bases and 3 bases, there was a span of 12 bases. The CDR3 loop spans 15 amino acids. The CDR3 DNA reads as TGTGCCACCAGTGAAGGTTTGGGGGACTACAATGAGCAGTTCTTC. Protein: CATSEGLGDYNEQFF.

The chain joins TRBV15 to TRBJ2-2; 9 bases map to TRBD2. The CDR3 consists of 17 residues. Trimming took 1 base from V and 4 from J; bases not matched to a gene: 7. Germline V gene lookup returns CDR1 LNHNV and CDR2 YYDKDF (reference sequence). CDR3 in amino acids: CATSRAGGGAATGELFF. CDR3 sequence (DNA): TGTGCCACCAGCAGAGCCGGCGGGGGGGCCGCCACCGGGGAGCTGTTTTTT.

This clonotype came up a few times. The chain carries TRBV2 and TRBJ2-1; D is possibly TRBD1 (6 bases). There are 13 residues in the CDR3. Germline V lookup: CDR1 SNHLY, CDR2 FYNNEI. V lost 0 bases, J lost 9 bases, and 9 bases lay in between. The CDR3 loop is CASSEAAGVEQFF. The DNA for the CDR3 is TGTGCCAGCAGTGAAGCGGCAGGGGTTGAGCAGTTCTTC.

This clonotype has a count of ten or more. The chain links TRBV12-3 or TRBV12-4 to TRBJ1-2; D might be TRBD1 (6 bases). V dropped 2 bases and J dropped 14 bases, with 15 bases sitting between them. This CDR3 spans 12 amino acids. Written as DNA, the CDR3 is TGTGCCAGCAGTTTATATCGGCAGGGGCAAACCTTC. Translating it yields CASSLYRQGQTF.

This clonotype was seen repeatedly, ten times or more. The CDR3 nucleotides read TGTGCTAGTACCCAGGGGGCTCATCAGCCCCAGCATTTT. The encoded protein is CASTQGAHQPQHF. The chain has TRBV12-5 and TRBJ1-5; 8 bases are shared with TRBD1. The CDR3 is 13 residues long. J was trimmed by 5 bases and V by 8 bases; bases with no gene match: 5. Germline CDR1 reads LGHNT; CDR2 reads FRNRAP.

Comments on this clonotype: A much larger clone differs from this one at a single base, so this may be a read error. The chain recombines TRBV20-1 with TRBJ2-7; a weak D match, TRBD1 (5 bases). Germline CDR1 DFQATT, CDR2 SNEGSKA (reference sequence). With 3 bases removed from V and 2 bases from J, the gap between germline ends came to 11 bases. CDR3 length: 13 residues. The CDR3 is CSASHDRPYEQYF. CDR3 bases: TGCAGTGCTAGTCACGACAGACCCTACGAGCAGTACTTC.

This clonotype appeared many times. The rearrangement links TRBV7-6 to TRBJ2-6; D may be TRBD1 (6 bases). The CDR3 contains 17 residues. V was pared by 1 base and J by 0 bases, with 10 bases between. CDR1 and CDR2 from the germline V gene are SGHVS and FNYEAQ. The DNA for the CDR3 is TGTGCCAGCAGCTTAGGTGGGACATCCTCTGGGGCCAACGTCCTGACTTTC. It codes for CASSLGGTSSGANVLTF.

This clonotype was picked up many times. The chain links TRBV19 to TRBJ2-1, with D hard to call. Germline CDR1 LNHDA, CDR2 SQIVND (reference sequence). Deletions cut 4 bases from V and 3 bases from J, with 13 bases between. The CDR3 loop spans 15 amino acids. In nucleotides, the CDR3 is TGTGCCAGTAGTAGAAACTCCGACCGCTACAATGAGCAGTTCTTC. It translates to CASSRNSDRYNEQFF.

This clonotype was detected ten times or more. This chain joins TRBV10-1 and TRBJ1-3; D remains unclear. This CDR3 comprises 13 residues. CDR1 and CDR2 (germline): WNHNN, SYGVQD (reference sequence). V was shortened by 7 bases and J by 4 bases, with 11 bases between the two germline ends. As DNA, the CDR3 is TGCGCCAGCAAGGCATTTAAGGGAAACACCATATATTTT. Its translation is CASKAFKGNTIYF.

This clonotype has just a few counts. This sequence joins TRBV20-1 and TRBJ1-6; D not resolved. V was pared by 3 bases and J by 6 bases, with 6 bases between. CDR1 is DFQATT, CDR2 SNEGSKA, per germline (reference sequence). CDR3 length: 12 amino acids. CDR3 amino acids: CSARGVNSPLHF. CDR3 DNA sequence: TGCAGTGCTAGGGGCGTTAATTCACCCCTCCACTTT.

This clonotype was recorded at least ten times. The chain is built from TRBV4-3 and TRBJ2-7, with 7 bases that match TRBD1. The germline gives CDR1 LGHNA, CDR2 YSLEER. The V gene end was trimmed by 0 bases and the J gene end by 2 bases; junction bases not matched to a gene: 4. The CDR3 has 15 residues. The CDR3 protein is CASSQEAGGPYEQYF. CDR3 bases: TGCGCCAGCAGCCAAGAAGCAGGGGGTCCCTACGAGCAGTACTTC.

This clonotype was observed at least ten times. The J gene is TRBJ1-4, the V gene TRBV10-2; D unclear. CDR3 length: 13 residues. V dropped 6 bases and J dropped 3 bases, with 8 bases sitting between them. Germline CDR1 WSHSY, CDR2 SAAADI. CDR3 residues: CASRRDPNEKLFF. In DNA form, the CDR3 reads TGCGCCAGCAGAAGAGACCCTAATGAAAAACTGTTTTTT.

This clonotype was seen repeatedly, ten times or more. V is TRBV5-1 and J is TRBJ1-6; TRBD1 matches at 7 bases. V shed 2 bases, J shed 4 bases, and the junction held 0 bases outside the gene matches. Germline loops: CDR1 SGHRS, CDR2 YFSETQ. CDR3 length: 14 residues. As DNA, the CDR3 is TGCGCCAGCAGCTTACAGGGGTATAATTCACCCCTCCACTTT. Its translation is CASSLQGYNSPLHF.

In its sample, this clonotype was seen many times. The chain carries TRBV3-1 and TRBJ1-2, with TRBD1 matching over 9 bases. Germline CDR1 reads LGHDT; CDR2 reads YNNKEL (reference sequence). CDR3 length equals 14 residues. Losses at the gene ends were 1 base for V and 7 bases for J; bases not matched to a gene: 4. The CDR3 reads CASSQVGTGTGYTF. In DNA form, the CDR3 reads TGTGCCAGCAGCCAAGTAGGGACAGGGACTGGCTACACCTTC.